Listed below are T cell receptor beta chains from one sample, sequenced in a study of early T cells in non-severe SARS-CoV-2 infection. TCRdb re-called the 5' RACE reads with MiXCR, one entry per CDR3 protein. The data contain tens of thousands of distinct CDR3 sequences, about 8.4% of them singletons. The material sequenced was whole blood. The receptors stem from an adult who was a healthcare worker with PCR-confirmed SARS-CoV-2 infection or an uninfected control (not recorded which). The CDR3 runs from the conserved cysteine through the conserved F or W. Expanded clones get a size class; other rows say once, few or many, or leave the size out.

TRBJ2-7,TRBV29-1,-,CSVEGTDSYEQYF
TRBJ1-4,TRBV7-9,-,CASSKQGAGNEKLFF
TRBJ1-5,TRBV18,few,CASSPAVSNQPQHF
TRBJ2-1,TRBV9,few,CASSVGQSSYNEQFF
TRBJ2-5,TRBV11-2,many,CASSLPSQETQYF
TRBJ1-2,TRBV18,few,CASSPTGVYNYGYTF
TRBJ2-7,TRBV12-2,many,CASRLVACGRALPYEQYF
TRBJ2-7,TRBV18,many,CASSPGRDHEQYF
TRBJ2-7,TRBV9,many,CASSALAGGPNEQYF
TRBJ2-7,TRBV20-1,many,CSAGPGLAGGETYEQYF
TRBJ1-3,TRBV18,few,CASSPSGQGSGNTIYF
TRBJ2-7,TRBV10-3,many,CATGRELYEQYF
TRBJ2-1,TRBV7-6,many,CASSLFGPHNEQFF
TRBJ2-7,TRBV6-6,-,CASSMESYEQYF
TRBJ2-2,TRBV19,-,CASSMDTRATGELFF
TRBJ2-7,TRBV18,-,CASSPGGDYEQYF
TRBJ2-1,TRBV7-3,many,CASSARGRKSDNEQFF
TRBJ2-7,TRBV7-2,many,CASSLGGGSYEQYF
TRBJ2-7,TRBV28,many,CASSLPRQASYEQYF
TRBJ1-2,TRBV18,few,CASSPRGAGSNYGYTF
TRBJ2-7,TRBV5-1,-,CASNGWGTDEQYF
TRBJ2-3,TRBV7-3,many,CASSLGGTFTDTQYF
TRBJ2-5,TRBV7-3,many,CASSSTTGETQYF
TRBJ2-5,TRBV2,-,CASSEGEAQYF
TRBJ2-1,TRBV7-9,-,CASSLVGVNNEQFF
TRBJ2-1,TRBV18,-,CASSQPGTEQFF
TRBJ2-1,TRBV24-1,few,CATSDPGQGVYNEQFF
TRBJ2-2,TRBV9,-,CASSVVGANTGELFF
TRBJ2-1,TRBV7-9,many,CASSPRQYNEQFF
TRBJ2-3,TRBV19,few,CASSMRQASDTQYF
TRBJ2-7,TRBV13,few,CASTTRTSGRIHEQYF
TRBJ1-5,TRBV7-8,many,CASSFGQNNQPQHF
TRBJ2-7,TRBV20-1,-,CSGTSGFEQYF
TRBJ2-7,TRBV19,many,CASSIPTSGRNYEQYF
TRBJ2-7,TRBV29-1,medium-sized,CSVTGGNYYEQYF
TRBJ2-3,TRBV7-3,-,CASSLTGGMEDTQYF
TRBJ2-3,TRBV3-1,few,CASRRGLAGTDTQYF
TRBJ1-6,TRBV11-2,-,CASSPSAGGSPLHF
TRBJ1-5,TRBV6-5,-,CAARSGQDQPQHF
TRBJ2-4,TRBV5-6,-,CASSGQEWGIQYF
TRBJ1-2,TRBV13,-,CASSPPRQQLDGYTF
TRBJ1-6,TRBV7-3,-,CASSSGVNSPLHF
TRBJ1-6,TRBV9,many,CASSVGTDSPLHF
TRBJ2-1,TRBV5-1,few,CASSFLKEGSEQFF
TRBJ1-2,TRBV28,many,CASSGDRVYGYTF